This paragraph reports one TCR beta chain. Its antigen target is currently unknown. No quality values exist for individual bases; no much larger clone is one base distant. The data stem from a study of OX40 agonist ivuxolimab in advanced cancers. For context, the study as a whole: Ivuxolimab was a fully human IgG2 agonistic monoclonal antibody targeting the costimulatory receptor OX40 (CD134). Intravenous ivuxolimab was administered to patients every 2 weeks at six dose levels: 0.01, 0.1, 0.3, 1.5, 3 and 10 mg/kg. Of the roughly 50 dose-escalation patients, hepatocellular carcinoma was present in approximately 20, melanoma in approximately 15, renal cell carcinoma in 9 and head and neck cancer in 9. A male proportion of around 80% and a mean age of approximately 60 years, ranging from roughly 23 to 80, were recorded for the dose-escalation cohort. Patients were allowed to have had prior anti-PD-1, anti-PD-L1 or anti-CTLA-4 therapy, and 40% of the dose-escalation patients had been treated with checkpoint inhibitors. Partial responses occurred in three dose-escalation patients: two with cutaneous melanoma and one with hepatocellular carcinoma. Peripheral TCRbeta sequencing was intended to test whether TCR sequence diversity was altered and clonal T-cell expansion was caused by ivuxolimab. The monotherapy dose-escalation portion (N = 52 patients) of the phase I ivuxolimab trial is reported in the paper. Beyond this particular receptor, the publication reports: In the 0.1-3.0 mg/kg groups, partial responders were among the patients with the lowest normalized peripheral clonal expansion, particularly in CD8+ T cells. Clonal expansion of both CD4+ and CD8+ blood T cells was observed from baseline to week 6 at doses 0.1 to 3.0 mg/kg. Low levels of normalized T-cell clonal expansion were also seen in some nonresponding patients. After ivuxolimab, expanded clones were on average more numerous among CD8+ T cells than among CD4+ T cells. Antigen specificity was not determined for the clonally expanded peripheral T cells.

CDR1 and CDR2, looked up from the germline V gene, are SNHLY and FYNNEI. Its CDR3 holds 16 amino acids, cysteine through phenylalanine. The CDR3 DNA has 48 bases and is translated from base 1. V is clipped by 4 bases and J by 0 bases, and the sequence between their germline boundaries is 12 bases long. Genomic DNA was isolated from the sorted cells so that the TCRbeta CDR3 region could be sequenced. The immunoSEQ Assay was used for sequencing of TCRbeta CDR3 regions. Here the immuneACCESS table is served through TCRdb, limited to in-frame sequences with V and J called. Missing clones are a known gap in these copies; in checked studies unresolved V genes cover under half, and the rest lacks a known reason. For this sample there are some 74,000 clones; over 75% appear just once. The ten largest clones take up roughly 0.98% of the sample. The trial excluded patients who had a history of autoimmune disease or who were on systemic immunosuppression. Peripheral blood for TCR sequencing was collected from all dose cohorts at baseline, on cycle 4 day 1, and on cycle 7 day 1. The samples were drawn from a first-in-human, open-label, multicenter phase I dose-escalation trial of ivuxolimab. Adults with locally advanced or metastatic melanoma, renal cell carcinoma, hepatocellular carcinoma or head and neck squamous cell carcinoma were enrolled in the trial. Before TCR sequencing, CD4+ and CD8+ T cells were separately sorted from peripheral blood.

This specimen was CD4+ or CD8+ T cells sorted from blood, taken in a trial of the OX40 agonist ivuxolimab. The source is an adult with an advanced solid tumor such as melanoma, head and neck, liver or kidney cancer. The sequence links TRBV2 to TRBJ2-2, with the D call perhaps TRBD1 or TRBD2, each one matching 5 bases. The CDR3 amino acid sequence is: CASSARRGANTGELFF. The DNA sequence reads TGTGCCAGCAGTGCCAGGCGAGGGGCGAACACCGGGGAGCTGTTTTTT.